Sequencing of this TCR beta chain was carried out in a study of shared clonotypes between healthy human individuals. The study, taken as a whole, reports: Unshared clonotypes carried lower generation probabilities than those common to all four donors.

Concerning this clone: What it recognizes is unknown.

Profiled with immunoSEQ multiplex PCR; TCRdb holds only in-frame clones, not every one. The sample records about 2.3 million clones, 85% to 95% being singletons. The sequence came from a young man in good health. Some clones in this sample may be carry-over from other donors' samples. The sample consisted of naive CD4+ T cells from PBMCs. Specified subset: CD45RA+ positively selected.

The CDR3 sequence: CASRKPGLAGLWEQYF. CDR3 nucleotides: TGTGCCAGCCGAAAACCGGGACTAGCGGGGCTGTGGGAGCAGTACTTC. V and J are TRBV27 and TRBJ2-7; 13 positions agree with TRBD2. CDR3 length equals 16 residues. Looked up from germline, CDR1 is MNHEY and CDR2 is SMNVEV (reference sequence). The V and J ends lost 8 bases and 7 bases, in that order; junction bases with no gene match: 14.